The present T cell receptor (beta chain) was sequenced within a study of T cell responses to AZD1222 COVID-19 vaccine. Study context: Pooled in the analysis were second doses at about 4 or about 12 weeks.

The V gene's germline CDR1 is SGHDT and CDR2 YYEEEE. Trimming pared 2 bases from V and 5 bases from J, leaving 16 bases between. The CDR3 is made up of 15 amino acids. Findings and limits, study-wide: Two AZD1222 administrations were followed by greater Spike-specific TCR breadth and depth. CD4 TCRs covered the whole spike, strongest at regions 160-218 and 743-854. Donors in the cohort were predominantly white British and more often female, and clonal diversity was possibly underestimated.

To note about this clone: Its antigen is currently unknown.

TCRdb's copy holds only in-frame clones and misses some; the assay was immunoSEQ multiplex PCR. Of under 95,000 clones in the sample, 90% were seen once. The chain recombines TRBV5-6 with TRBJ1-1; no clear D. The clonotype was recovered from an adult in good health. This material consisted of peripheral blood, taken on day 0 of AZD1222 vaccination. The CDR3 is CASSFSLEGLTEAFF. The DNA for the CDR3 is TGTGCCAGCAGCTTCTCTCTTGAGGGTTTGACTGAAGCTTTCTTT.